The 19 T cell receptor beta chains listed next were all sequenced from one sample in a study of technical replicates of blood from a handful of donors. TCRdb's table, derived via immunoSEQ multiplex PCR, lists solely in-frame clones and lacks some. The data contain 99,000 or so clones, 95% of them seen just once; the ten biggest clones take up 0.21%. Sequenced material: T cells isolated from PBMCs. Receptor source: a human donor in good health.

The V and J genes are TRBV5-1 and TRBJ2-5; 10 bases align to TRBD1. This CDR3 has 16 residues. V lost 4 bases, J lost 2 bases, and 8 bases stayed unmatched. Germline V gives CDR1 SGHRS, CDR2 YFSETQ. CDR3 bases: TGCGCCAGCAGCACTGGACAGGGGGGAGGACAAGAGACCCAGTACTTC. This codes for CASSTGQGGGQETQYF.

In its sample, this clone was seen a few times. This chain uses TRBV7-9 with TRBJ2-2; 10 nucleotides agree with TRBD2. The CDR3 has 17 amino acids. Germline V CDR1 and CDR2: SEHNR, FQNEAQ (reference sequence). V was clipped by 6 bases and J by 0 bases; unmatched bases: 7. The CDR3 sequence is CASSGTSGKSNTGELFF. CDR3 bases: TGTGCCAGCAGTGGTACTAGCGGGAAGTCGAACACCGGGGAGCTGTTTTTT. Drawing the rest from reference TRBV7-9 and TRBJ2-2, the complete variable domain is DTGVSQNPRHKITKRGQNVTFRCDPISEHNRLYWYRQTLGQGPEFLTYFQNEAQLEKSRLLSDRFSAERPKGSFSTLEIQRTEQGDSAMYLCASSGTSGKSNTGELFFGEGSRLTVL.

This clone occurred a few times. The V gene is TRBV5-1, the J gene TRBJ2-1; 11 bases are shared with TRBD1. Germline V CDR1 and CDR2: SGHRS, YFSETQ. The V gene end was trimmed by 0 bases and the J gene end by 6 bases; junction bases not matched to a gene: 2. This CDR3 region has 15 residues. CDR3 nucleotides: TGCGCCAGCAGCTTGGGGGACAGGGGGTTCAATGAGCAGTTCTTC. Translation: CASSLGDRGFNEQFF.

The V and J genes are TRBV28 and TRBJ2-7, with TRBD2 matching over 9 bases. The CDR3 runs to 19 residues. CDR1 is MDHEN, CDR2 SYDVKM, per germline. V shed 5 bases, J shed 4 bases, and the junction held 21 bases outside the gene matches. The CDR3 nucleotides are TGTGCCAGCAGTCCCTCCGGGACTAGCTATAGGGTGATTTCTTACGAGCAGTACTTC. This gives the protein CASSPSGTSYRVISYEQYF.

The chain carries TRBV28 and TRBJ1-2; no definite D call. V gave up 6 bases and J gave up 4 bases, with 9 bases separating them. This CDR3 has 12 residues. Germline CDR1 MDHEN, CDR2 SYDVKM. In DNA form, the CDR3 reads TGTGCCAGCAGCCTGAAGCCCTATGGCTACACCTTC. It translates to CASSLKPYGYTF.

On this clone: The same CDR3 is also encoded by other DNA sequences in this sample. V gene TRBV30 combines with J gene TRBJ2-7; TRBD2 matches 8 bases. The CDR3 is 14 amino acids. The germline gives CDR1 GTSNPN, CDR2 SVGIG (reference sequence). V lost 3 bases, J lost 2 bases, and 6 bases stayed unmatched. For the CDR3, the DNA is TGTGCCTGGAGCACGCGGGGACTAGCCTACGAGCAGTACTTC. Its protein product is CAWSTRGLAYEQYF.

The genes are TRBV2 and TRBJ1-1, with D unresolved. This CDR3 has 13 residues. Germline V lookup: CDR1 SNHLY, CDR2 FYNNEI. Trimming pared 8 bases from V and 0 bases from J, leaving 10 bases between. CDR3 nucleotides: TGTGCCAGCCACGAGCAGGTGAACACTGAAGCTTTCTTT. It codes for CASHEQVNTEAFF.

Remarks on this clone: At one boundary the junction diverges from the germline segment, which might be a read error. CDR3 in DNA: TGTGCCAGCAGTGTGGCGGAGAACTCTGAAGCTTTCTTT. Its protein is CASSVAENSEAFF. The chain combines TRBV6-4 with TRBJ1-1; the D is unclear. The germline gives CDR1 MRHNA, CDR2 SNTAGT. The CDR3 is made up of 13 amino acids.

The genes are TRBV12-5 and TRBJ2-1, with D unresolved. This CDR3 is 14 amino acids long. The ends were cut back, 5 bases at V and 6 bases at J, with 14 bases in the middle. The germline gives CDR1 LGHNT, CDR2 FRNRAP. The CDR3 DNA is TGTGCTAGTGGTCCCCAACTTGGGCTCAATGAGCAGTTCTTC. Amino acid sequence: CASGPQLGLNEQFF.

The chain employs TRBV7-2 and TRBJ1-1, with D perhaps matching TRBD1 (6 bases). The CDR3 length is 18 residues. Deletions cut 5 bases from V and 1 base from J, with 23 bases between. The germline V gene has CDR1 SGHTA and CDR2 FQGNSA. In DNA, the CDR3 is TGTGCCAGCAGCCGGAATTACGGGGGGGCACGGCCGAACACTGAAGCTTTCTTT. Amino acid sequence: CASSRNYGGARPNTEAFF.

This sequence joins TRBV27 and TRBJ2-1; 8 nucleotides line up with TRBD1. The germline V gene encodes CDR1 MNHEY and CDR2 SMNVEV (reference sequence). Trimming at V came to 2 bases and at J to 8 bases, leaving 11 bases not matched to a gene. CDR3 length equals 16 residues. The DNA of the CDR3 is TGTGCCAGCAGTTTAGGAGGGTGGACAGGGTCATATGAGCAGTTCTTC. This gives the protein CASSLGGWTGSYEQFF.

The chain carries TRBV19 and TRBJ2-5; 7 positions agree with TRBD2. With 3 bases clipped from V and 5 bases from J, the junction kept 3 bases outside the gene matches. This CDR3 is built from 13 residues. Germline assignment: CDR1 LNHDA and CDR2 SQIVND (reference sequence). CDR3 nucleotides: TGTGCCAGTAGTATCATGGGGGGGGAGACCCAGTACTTC. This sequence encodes CASSIMGGETQYF.

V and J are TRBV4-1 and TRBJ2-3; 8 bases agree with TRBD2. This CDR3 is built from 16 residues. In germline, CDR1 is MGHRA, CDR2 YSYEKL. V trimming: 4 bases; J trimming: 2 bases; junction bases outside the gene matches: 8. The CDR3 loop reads CASSRLALADTDTQYF. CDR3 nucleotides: TGCGCCAGCAGCCGGCTAGCACTAGCGGACACAGATACGCAGTATTTT.

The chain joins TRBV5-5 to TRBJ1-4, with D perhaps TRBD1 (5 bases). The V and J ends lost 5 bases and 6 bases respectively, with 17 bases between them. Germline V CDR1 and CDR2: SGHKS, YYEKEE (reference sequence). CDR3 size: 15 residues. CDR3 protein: CASRPARGTYEKLFF. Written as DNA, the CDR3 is TGTGCCAGCAGACCTGCCCGGGGGACGTATGAAAAACTGTTTTTT.

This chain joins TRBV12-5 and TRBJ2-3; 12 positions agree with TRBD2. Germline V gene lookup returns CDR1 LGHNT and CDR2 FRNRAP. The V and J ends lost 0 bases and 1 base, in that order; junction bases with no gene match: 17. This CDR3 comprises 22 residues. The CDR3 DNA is TGTGCTAGTGGTTTGGTATCTGGCTTGCTAGCGGGAGGGCAGGTGGGCACAGATACGCAGTATTTT. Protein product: CASGLVSGLLAGGQVGTDTQYF.

CDR3 sequence reads: CASSSGMNEQYF. The DNA for the CDR3 is TGTGCCAGCAGTTCAGGTATGAACGAGCAGTACTTC. This chain connects TRBV7-9 to TRBJ2-7; D ambiguous. There are 12 residues in the CDR3. In germline, CDR1 is SEHNR, CDR2 FQNEAQ (reference sequence). The V end was cut by 6 bases, the J end by 5 bases, with 11 bases between.

CDR3 protein: CASSIGSRRDEQFF. For the CDR3, the DNA is TGTGCCAGTAGTATAGGATCCCGTCGGGATGAGCAGTTCTTC. V gene TRBV19 combines with J gene TRBJ2-1; no definite D call. The CDR3 runs 14 residues. Germline lookup yields CDR1 LNHDA and CDR2 SQIVND (reference sequence). Trimming took 1 base from V and 8 from J, leaving 12 bases between them.

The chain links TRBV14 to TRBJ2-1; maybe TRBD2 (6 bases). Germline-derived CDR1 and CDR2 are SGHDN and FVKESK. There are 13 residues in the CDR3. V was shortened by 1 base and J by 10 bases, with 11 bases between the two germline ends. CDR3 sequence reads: CASSQGPGREQFF. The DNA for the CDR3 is TGTGCCAGCAGCCAAGGGCCGGGGAGGGAGCAGTTCTTC.

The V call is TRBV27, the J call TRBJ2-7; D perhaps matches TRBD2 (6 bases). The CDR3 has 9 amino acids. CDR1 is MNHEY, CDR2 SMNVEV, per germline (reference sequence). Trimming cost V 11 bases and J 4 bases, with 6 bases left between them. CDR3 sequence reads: CAAGYEQYF. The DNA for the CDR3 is TGTGCCGCGGGGTACGAGCAGTACTTC.